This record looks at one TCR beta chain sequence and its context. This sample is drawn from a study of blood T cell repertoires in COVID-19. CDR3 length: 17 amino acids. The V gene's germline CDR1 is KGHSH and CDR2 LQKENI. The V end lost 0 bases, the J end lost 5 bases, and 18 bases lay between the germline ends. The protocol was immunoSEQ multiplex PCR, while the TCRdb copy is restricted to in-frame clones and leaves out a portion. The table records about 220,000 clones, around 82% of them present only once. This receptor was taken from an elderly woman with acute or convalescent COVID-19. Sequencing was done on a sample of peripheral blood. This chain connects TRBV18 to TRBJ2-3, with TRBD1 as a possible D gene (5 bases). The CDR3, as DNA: TGTGCCAGCTCACCACCGGCAGGGAACGGGCCGGGAGATACGCAGTATTTT. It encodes CASSPPAGNGPGDTQYF.